Below, one TCR beta chain is given with its context. This entry belongs to a study of cytomegalovirus exposure and HLA in healthy donors. The PCR used 60 Vbeta and 13 Jbeta primers. Profiling relied on immunoSEQ multiplex PCR, and the TCRdb table lists in-frame clones only, not all of them. The sample carries 100,000 to 150,000 clones, 77% recorded once. This receptor was taken from a male donor in good health and CMV-seropositive. Sequences were obtained from PBMCs.

CDR3 DNA sequence: TGTGCCAGCAGCTCGGACAGGAACTACGAGCAGTACTTC. It specifies CASSSDRNYEQYF. The rearrangement joins TRBV7-9 to TRBJ2-7, with 7 bases that match TRBD1. Germline V gene data show CDR1 as SEHNR and CDR2 as FQNEAQ (reference sequence). Trimming removed 4 bases from V and 3 bases from J; junction bases left unmatched: 3. The CDR3 consists of 13 residues.